The present T cell receptor beta chain was sequenced within a study of shared clonotypes between healthy human individuals. Study-level points and caveats: Rarefaction showed that sequencing of sorted subsets was incomplete (despite large depth). Tissue TCR repertoires likely differ from these blood-only repertoires.

About this clone: Its antigen is as yet unknown.

Libraries were prepared by immunoSEQ multiplex PCR; TCRdb keeps only in-frame clonotypes and omits some of them. Of millions of clones listed, 85% to 95% are singletons. Germline V gene lookup returns CDR1 SGHRS and CDR2 YFSETQ. The CDR3 contains 15 residues. The V end lost 4 bases, the J end lost 4 bases, and 18 bases lay between the germline ends. It was CD45RO-negative cells, positively selected for CCR7, that made up naive CD8 cells, with terminally differentiated effector memory CD45RA+ cells excluded. This clonotype was obtained from a man aged 18 to 29 in good health. This sequence joins TRBV5-1 and TRBJ2-7; D may be TRBD2 (7 bases). Material: naive CD8+ T cells sorted from blood. CDR3 in amino acids: CASSPGAGVSYEQYF. CDR3 nucleotide sequence: TGCGCCAGCAGCCCGGGGGCGGGAGTCTCTTACGAGCAGTACTTC.